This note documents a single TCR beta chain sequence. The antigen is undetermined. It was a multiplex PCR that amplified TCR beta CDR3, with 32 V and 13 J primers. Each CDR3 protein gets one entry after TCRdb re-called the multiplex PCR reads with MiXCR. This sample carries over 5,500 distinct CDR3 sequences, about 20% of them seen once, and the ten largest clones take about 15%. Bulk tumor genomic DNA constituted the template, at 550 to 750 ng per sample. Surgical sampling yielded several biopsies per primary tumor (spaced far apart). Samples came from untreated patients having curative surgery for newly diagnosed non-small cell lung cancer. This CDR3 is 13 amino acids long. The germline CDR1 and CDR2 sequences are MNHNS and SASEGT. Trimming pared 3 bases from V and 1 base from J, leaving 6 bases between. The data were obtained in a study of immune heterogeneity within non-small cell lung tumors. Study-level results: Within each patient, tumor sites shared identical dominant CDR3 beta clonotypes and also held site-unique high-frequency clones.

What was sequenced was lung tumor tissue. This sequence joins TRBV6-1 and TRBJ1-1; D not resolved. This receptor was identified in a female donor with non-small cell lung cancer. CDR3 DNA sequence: TGTGCCAGCAGTGAGCTGGGGAACACTGAAGCTTTCTTT. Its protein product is CASSELGNTEAFF.